Below are 7 T cell receptor beta chains sequenced from a single sample in a study of T cells after yellow fever vaccination. Via MiXCR, TCRdb re-called the 5' RACE reads, giving one row per CDR3 protein. The sample consists of about 220,000 distinct CDR3 sequences, less than 3.5% of them appearing once. The sequences come from CD4+ T cells sorted from PBMCs, collected 10 days after the yellow fever booster vaccination. These receptors came from a man aged 18 to 35 who received the YFV17D yellow fever vaccine.

Remarks on this clonotype: An end of the junction does not agree with germline; a read error may underlie this. The chain is built from TRBV11-2 and TRBJ2-1; D is ambiguous. The CDR3 covers 14 residues. Germline V gene lookup returns CDR1 SGHAT and CDR2 FQNNGV. The CDR3 DNA reads TGTGCCAGCGGCTTCAGCTGGCTGGGGAATGAGCAGTTCTTC. This gives the protein CASGFSWLGNEQFF.

This clonotype was seen at least ten times. The rearrangement joins TRBV6-5 to TRBJ2-1, with D unresolved. The V and J ends lost 7 bases and 4 bases respectively, with 5 bases between them. Germline V gene lookup returns CDR1 MNHEY and CDR2 SVGAGI. This CDR3 has 11 residues. The DNA of the CDR3 is TGTGCCAGCAAGTCGTACAATGAGCAGTTCTTC. Translated, it gives CASKSYNEQFF.

This clonotype was counted ten times or more. This chain joins TRBV4-3 and TRBJ1-5; TRBD1 matches 9 bases. CDR1 is LGHNA and CDR2 is YSLEER in the germline V gene. V shed 4 bases, J shed 4 bases, and the junction held 8 bases outside the gene matches. There are 16 residues in the CDR3. CDR3 protein: CASSPRWGQGNQPQHF. CDR3 coding DNA: TGCGCCAGCAGCCCCAGGTGGGGACAGGGTAATCAGCCCCAGCATTTT.

This clonotype was found many times. A junction end diverges from the germline sequence, so it may reflect a read error. The chain couples TRBV12-3 or TRBV12-4 to TRBJ1-3; 8 positions agree with TRBD1. CDR3 size: 14 residues. The CDR3 DNA is TGTGCCAGCACTTTACAGGGGGCTGGAAACACCATATATTTT. This gives the protein CASTLQGAGNTIYF.

The rearrangement links TRBV27 to TRBJ2-1; 16 bases are shared with TRBD2. The CDR3 has 17 residues. V shed 0 bases and J 12 bases; nucleotides not matched to a gene: 8. Looked up from germline, CDR1 is MNHEY and CDR2 is SMNVEV (reference sequence). For the CDR3, the DNA is TGTGCCAGCAGTTTATCGGGACTAGCGGGGGGGCTGTTTGCGCAGTTCTTC. This codes for CASSLSGLAGGLFAQFF.

In this sample, this clonotype turned up many times. This chain links TRBV5-1 with TRBJ2-7; 8 nucleotides align to TRBD1. The CDR3 length is 15 residues. With 0 bases clipped from V and 6 bases from J, the junction kept 8 bases outside the gene matches. CDR1 and CDR2 from the germline V gene are SGHRS and YFSETQ. CDR3 sequence reads: CASSLGGQGALEQYF. DNA for the CDR3: TGCGCCAGCAGCTTGGGGGGGCAGGGGGCCCTCGAGCAGTACTTC.

This clonotype has a handful of counts. The V and J genes are TRBV7-2 and TRBJ1-3, with a possible D match to TRBD1 (5 bases). V lost 1 base and J lost 4, with 17 bases in between. CDR3 length: 17 residues. The V gene's germline CDR1 is SGHTA and CDR2 FQGNSA. The CDR3 spells CASSLVVGGALGNTIYF. The CDR3 DNA sequence: TGTGCCAGCAGCTTAGTGGTGGGAGGGGCGCTGGGAAACACCATATATTTT. The whole variable domain, remainder taken from reference TRBV7-2 and TRBJ1-3, is GAGVSQSPSNKVTEKGKDVELRCDPISGHTALYWYRQSLGQGLEFLIYFQGNSAPDKSGLPSDRFSAERTGGSVSTLTIQRTQQEDSAVYLCASSLVVGGALGNTIYFGEGSWLTVV.